The 20 T cell receptor beta chains given below trace back to one sample, sequenced in a study of blood T cell repertoires in COVID-19. This table comes from immunoSEQ multiplex PCR, and its TCRdb copy is limited to in-frame clones, with some not included. The data contain 300,000 to 400,000 clones, roughly nine tenths of them seen just once; the ten biggest clones take up 1%. The specimen was PBMCs or T cells enriched from blood (not recorded which). These receptors originate from a woman in her thirties who had recovered from COVID-19.

Details on this clone: In the same sample, other DNA sequences code for this CDR3. The chain employs TRBV12-3 or TRBV12-4 and TRBJ2-5; tentative D call: TRBD2 (6 bases). The CDR3 is made up of 13 amino acids. The V and J ends lost 1 base and 4 bases respectively, with 7 bases between them. The CDR3 region is CASSLGAGETQYF. The CDR3 DNA sequence: TGTGCCAGCAGTTTAGGAGCGGGAGAGACCCAGTACTTC.

V gene TRBV6-5 combines with J gene TRBJ2-4, with TRBD1 as a possible D gene (6 bases). CDR1 and CDR2 (germline): MNHEY, SVGAGI. The CDR3 covers 14 residues. The CDR3 DNA reads as TGTGCTACCTACAGGGTTGGAGCGAAAAACATTCAGTACTTC. It yields the protein CATYRVGAKNIQYF.

The chain joins TRBV7-2 to TRBJ1-2; 9 bases line up with TRBD1. Unmatched junction bases numbered 8, after V lost 1 base and J lost 2 bases. The germline V gene encodes CDR1 SGHTA and CDR2 FQGNSA. This CDR3 has 17 residues. CDR3 in DNA: TGTGCCAGCAGCTTAGTTGGAGGACAGGGGACGAACTATGGCTACACCTTC. Its protein product is CASSLVGGQGTNYGYTF.

The chain employs TRBV10-2 and TRBJ1-5; 8 bases line up with TRBD1. Losses at the gene ends were 3 bases for V and 2 bases for J; bases not matched to a gene: 0. Germline CDR1 and CDR2: WSHSY and SAAADI. The CDR3 runs to 14 residues. CDR3 region: CASSEQGGNQPQHF. CDR3 in DNA: TGCGCCAGCAGTGAACAGGGGGGCAATCAGCCCCAGCATTTT.

The V gene is TRBV6-6, the J gene TRBJ1-6, with 8 bases fitting TRBD1. The CDR3 runs to 15 residues. CDR1 is MNHNY, CDR2 SVGAGI, per germline (reference sequence). The J segment lost 8 bases and the V segment lost 6 bases, leaving 9 bases of the junction unmatched. DNA of the CDR3: TGTGCCAGCAGGGATCCCGGGACAGGAGATTCACCCCTCCACTTT. It encodes CASRDPGTGDSPLHF.

A note on this clone: Relative to the germline gene, one junction end is altered; a read error may explain this. The chain couples TRBV7-9 to TRBJ2-1; 12 bases match TRBD2. The CDR3 contains 16 residues. Germline V gene lookup returns CDR1 SEHNR and CDR2 FQNEAQ (reference sequence). This chain's CDR3 is CASSLAGGLLYNEQFF. For the CDR3, the DNA is TGTGCCAGCAGCCTAGCGGGGGGGCTACTTTACAATGAGCAGTTCTTC.

CDR3 DNA sequence: TGTGCCAGCAGCTTAGGGGACAGTCCCTCTGGAAACACCATATATTTT. This gives the protein CASSLGDSPSGNTIYF. The V call is TRBV7-9, the J call TRBJ1-3, with 7 bases that match TRBD1. V gave up 1 base and J gave up 0 bases; unmatched junction bases: 3. The CDR3 spans 16 residues. Germline lookup yields CDR1 SEHNR and CDR2 FQNEAQ (reference sequence).

J is TRBJ2-2 and V is TRBV2; D not certain. The CDR3 runs 15 residues. Between the trimmed V and J ends, which lost 3 bases and 0 bases, there was a span of 8 bases. CDR1 is SNHLY and CDR2 is FYNNEI in the germline V gene. The CDR3 reads CASSDYATNTGELFF. The CDR3 nucleotides read TGTGCCAGCAGTGACTACGCCACGAACACCGGGGAGCTGTTTTTT.

The V call is TRBV2, the J call TRBJ1-4; 7 bases fit TRBD1. There are 14 residues in the CDR3. V lost 5 bases, J lost 4 bases, and 4 bases stayed unmatched. CDR1 is SNHLY, CDR2 FYNNEI, per germline. In DNA form, the CDR3 reads TGTGCCAGCAGTCACCGGGACAGTAATGAAAAACTGTTTTTT. Its protein is CASSHRDSNEKLFF.

The V call is TRBV7-2, the J call TRBJ2-3; no firm D call. From germline, CDR1 is SGHTA and CDR2 FQGNSA. Trimming pared 2 bases from V and 4 bases from J, leaving 10 bases between. This CDR3 region has 14 residues. DNA for the CDR3: TGTGCCAGCAGCTTATCCCCTCCCCCAGATACGCAGTATTTT. This codes for CASSLSPPPDTQYF.

The V call is TRBV7-8, the J call TRBJ2-7, with TRBD1 identical over 7 bases. The ends lost 5 bases at V and 2 bases at J; junction bases unmatched: 9. The CDR3 spans 15 residues. Germline lookup yields CDR1 SGHVS and CDR2 FQNEAQ. In DNA, the CDR3 is TGTGCCAGCAGCCCGACCGGGACAGTGCCCTACGAGCAGTACTTC. Protein product: CASSPTGTVPYEQYF.

V and J are TRBV2 and TRBJ2-1; 10 bases agree with TRBD2. Germline values: CDR1 SNHLY, CDR2 FYNNEI. The trim removed 6 bases at V and 8 bases at J, leaving 4 bases unmatched. This CDR3 is 13 amino acids long. DNA for the CDR3: TGTGCCAGCAGGACAAGCGGGGGGGATGAGCAGTTCTTC. This sequence encodes CASRTSGGDEQFF.

The sample holds one count of this clone. CDR3 in DNA: TGTGCCAGCAGCTTACCAGGGCATCAGCCCCAGCATTTT. Translating it yields CASSLPGHQPQHF. The chain combines TRBV7-9 with TRBJ1-5, with TRBD1 as a possible D gene (5 bases). Trimming cost V 2 bases and J 5 bases, with 7 bases left between them. In germline, CDR1 is SEHNR, CDR2 FQNEAQ (reference sequence). The CDR3 totals 13 residues.

The rearrangement uses TRBV6-4 and TRBJ1-5; no reliable D call. The germline gives CDR1 MRHNA, CDR2 SNTAGT. The CDR3 length is 14 residues. V gave up 2 bases and J gave up 2 bases, with 7 bases separating them. The CDR3 DNA sequence: TGTGCCAGCAGTGACCGGGTCGGCAATCAGCCCCAGCATTTT. Translated, it gives CASSDRVGNQPQHF.

This clone was recorded once. The chain joins TRBV9 to TRBJ1-2, with 11 bases that match TRBD1. Germline V CDR1 and CDR2: SGDLS, YYNGEE. V lost 4 bases, J lost 6 bases, and 5 bases stayed unmatched. The CDR3 has 14 amino acids. The CDR3 is CASSTRDRGNGYTF. The CDR3 nucleotides are TGTGCCAGCAGCACGAGGGACAGGGGGAATGGCTACACCTTC.

The chain couples TRBV18 to TRBJ2-3; TRBD2 aligns across 12 bases. Germline loops: CDR1 KGHSH, CDR2 LQKENI. V trimming: 3 bases; J trimming: 3 bases; junction bases outside the gene matches: 4. The CDR3 has 16 amino acids. CDR3 residues: CASSPLAGGPTDTQYF. The CDR3 DNA follows: TGTGCCAGCTCACCCCTAGCGGGGGGGCCGACAGATACGCAGTATTTT.

This chain connects TRBV19 to TRBJ1-4; perhaps TRBD1 as D (6 bases). The CDR3 loop spans 14 amino acids. Germline assignment: CDR1 LNHDA and CDR2 SQIVND (reference sequence). V lost 1 base and J 3 bases, leaving 6 bases between the germline ends. Written as DNA, the CDR3 is TGTGCCAGTAGTATAGCAGGGGCTAATGAAAAACTGTTTTTT. This gives the protein CASSIAGANEKLFF.

V is TRBV10-3 and J is TRBJ1-1, with TRBD1 matching 11 bases. The V gene's germline CDR1 is ENHRY and CDR2 SYGVKD. Trimming at V came to 3 bases and at J to 10 bases, leaving 4 bases not matched to a gene. CDR3 length equals 13 residues. The CDR3 here is CAISESGQGVAFF. The CDR3, as DNA: TGTGCCATCAGTGAATCGGGACAGGGGGTAGCTTTCTTT.

The chain recombines TRBV15 with TRBJ2-1; TRBD1 might be the D (6 bases). CDR3 size: 17 residues. CDR1 is LNHNV and CDR2 is YYDKDF in the germline V gene (reference sequence). V was pared by 1 base and J by 0 bases, with 13 bases between. As DNA, the CDR3 is TGTGCCACCAGCAGAGTTGCGAGGGGGAGCTCCTACAATGAGCAGTTCTTC. Translation gives CATSRVARGSSYNEQFF.

The rearrangement links TRBV11-2 to TRBJ1-1; possibly TRBD1 for D (5 bases). Germline V lookup: CDR1 SGHAT, CDR2 FQNNGV. This CDR3 is 14 amino acids long. The V end was cut by 1 base, the J end by 6 bases, with 12 bases between. CDR3 in amino acids: CASSLGGRAAEAFF. In DNA, the CDR3 is TGTGCCAGCAGCTTAGGTGGCAGGGCGGCTGAAGCTTTCTTT.